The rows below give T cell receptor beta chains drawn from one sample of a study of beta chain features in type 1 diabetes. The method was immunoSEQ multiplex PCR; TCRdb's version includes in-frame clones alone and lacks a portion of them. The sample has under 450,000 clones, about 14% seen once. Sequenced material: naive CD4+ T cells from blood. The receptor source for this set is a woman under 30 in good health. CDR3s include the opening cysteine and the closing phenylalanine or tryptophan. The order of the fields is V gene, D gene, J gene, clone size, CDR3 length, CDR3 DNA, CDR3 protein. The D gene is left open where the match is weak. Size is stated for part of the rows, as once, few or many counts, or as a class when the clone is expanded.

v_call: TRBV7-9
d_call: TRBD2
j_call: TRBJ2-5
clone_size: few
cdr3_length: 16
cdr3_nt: TGTGCCAGCAAGGAATCGGGACTAGCGGGAGAACAGACCCAGTACTTC
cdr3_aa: CASKESGLAGEQTQYF

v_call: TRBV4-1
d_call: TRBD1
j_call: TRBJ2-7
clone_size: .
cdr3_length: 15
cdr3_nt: TGCGCCAGCAGCCAAGCCGGGACAGGAACCTACGAGCAGTACTTC
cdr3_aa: CASSQAGTGTYEQYF

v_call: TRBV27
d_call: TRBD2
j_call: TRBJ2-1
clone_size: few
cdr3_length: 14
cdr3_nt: TGTGCCAGTTCGACCGCAAGCGGGGGAGACGAGCAGTTCTTC
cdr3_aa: CASSTASGGDEQFF

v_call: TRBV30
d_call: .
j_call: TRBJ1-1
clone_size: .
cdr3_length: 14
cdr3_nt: TGTGCCACCTGGGAGAGGGGGGGTCGAACTGAAGCTTTCTTT
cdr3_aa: CATWERGGRTEAFF

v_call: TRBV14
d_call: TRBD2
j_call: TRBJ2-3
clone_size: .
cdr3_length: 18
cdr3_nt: TGTGCCAGCAGCCAAGATCGAGCGGGAGTTATGAGGACAGATACGCAGTATTTT
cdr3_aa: CASSQDRAGVMRTDTQYF

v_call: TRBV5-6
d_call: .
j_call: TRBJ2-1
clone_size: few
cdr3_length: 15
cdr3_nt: TGTGCCAGCAGCTTTCGATCGAGCAGGTACAATGAGCAGTTCTTC
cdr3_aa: CASSFRSSRYNEQFF

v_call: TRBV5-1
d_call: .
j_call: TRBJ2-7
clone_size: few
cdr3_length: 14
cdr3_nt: TGCGCCAGCAGGTTGATGGGGAGTACCAACGAGCAGTACTTC
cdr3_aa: CASRLMGSTNEQYF

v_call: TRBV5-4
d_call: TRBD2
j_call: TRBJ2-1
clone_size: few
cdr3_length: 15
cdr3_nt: TGTGCCAGCAGCTTGAGTCTAGCGGGAAGTGGGGAGCAGTTCTTC
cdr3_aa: CASSLSLAGSGEQFF

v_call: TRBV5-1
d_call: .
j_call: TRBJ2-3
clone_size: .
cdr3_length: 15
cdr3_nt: TGCGCCAGCAGCTTGGGACAGCCGACCACAGATACGCAGTATTTT
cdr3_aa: CASSLGQPTTDTQYF

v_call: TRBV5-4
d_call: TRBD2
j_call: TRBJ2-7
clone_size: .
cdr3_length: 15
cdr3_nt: TGTGCCAGCAGTCCGGGGGGAAGCCTCTCCTACGAGCAGTACTTC
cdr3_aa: CASSPGGSLSYEQYF

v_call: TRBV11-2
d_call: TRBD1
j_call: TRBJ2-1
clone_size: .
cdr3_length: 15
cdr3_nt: TGTGCCAGCAGCCCATGGGACACCCCAGGGGGTGAGCAGTTCTTC
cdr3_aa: CASSPWDTPGGEQFF

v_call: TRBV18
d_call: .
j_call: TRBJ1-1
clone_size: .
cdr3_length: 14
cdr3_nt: TGTGCCAGCTCACCCCAGACAGGGAACACTGAAGCTTTCTTT
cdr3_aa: CASSPQTGNTEAFF

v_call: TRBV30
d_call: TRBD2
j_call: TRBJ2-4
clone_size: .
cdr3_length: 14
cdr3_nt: TGTGCCTGGAGTGTGGGGACTAGCGAGGGCATTCAGTACTTC
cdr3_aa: CAWSVGTSEGIQYF

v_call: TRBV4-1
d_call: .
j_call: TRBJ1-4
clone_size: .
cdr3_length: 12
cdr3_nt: TGCGCCAGCAGCCAAGAAGGACTTGGACTGTTTTTT
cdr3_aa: CASSQEGLGLFF

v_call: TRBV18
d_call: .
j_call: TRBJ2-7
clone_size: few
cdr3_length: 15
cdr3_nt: TGTGCCAGCTCACCACCGGGGACAAGAATCTACGAGCAGTACTTC
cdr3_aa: CASSPPGTRIYEQYF

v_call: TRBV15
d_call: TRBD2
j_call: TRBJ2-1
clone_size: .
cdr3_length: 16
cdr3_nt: TGTGCCACCAGCAGAGATCGGACTAGCACCTACAATGAGCAGTTCTTC
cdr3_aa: CATSRDRTSTYNEQFF

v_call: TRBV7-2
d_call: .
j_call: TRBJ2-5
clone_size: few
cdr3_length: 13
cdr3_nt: TGTGCCAGCAGCTTAACGTCAGGCGAGACCCAGTACTTC
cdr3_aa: CASSLTSGETQYF

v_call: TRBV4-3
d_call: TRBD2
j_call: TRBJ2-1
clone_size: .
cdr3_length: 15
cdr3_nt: TGCGCCAGCAGCCAAAAGGGACTAGTCCGCAATGAGCAGTTCTTC
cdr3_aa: CASSQKGLVRNEQFF

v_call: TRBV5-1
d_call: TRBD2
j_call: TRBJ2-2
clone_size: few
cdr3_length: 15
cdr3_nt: TGCGCCAGCAAACCGCGAGGGAGGGACACCGGGGAGCTGTTTTTT
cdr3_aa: CASKPRGRDTGELFF

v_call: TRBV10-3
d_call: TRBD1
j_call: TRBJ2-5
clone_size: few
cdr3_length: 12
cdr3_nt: TGTGCCATCGGAGACAGGGAAGAGACCCAGTACTTC
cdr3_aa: CAIGDREETQYF

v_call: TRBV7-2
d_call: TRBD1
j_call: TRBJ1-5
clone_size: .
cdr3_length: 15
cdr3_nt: TGTGCCAGCAGCTTAGGGACAGGGGCGCCCCAGCCCCAGCATTTT
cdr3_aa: CASSLGTGAPQPQHF

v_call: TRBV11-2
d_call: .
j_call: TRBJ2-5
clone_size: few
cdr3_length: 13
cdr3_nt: TGTGCCAGCAGCAATCGGGGATTGGAGACCCAGTACTTC
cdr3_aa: CASSNRGLETQYF

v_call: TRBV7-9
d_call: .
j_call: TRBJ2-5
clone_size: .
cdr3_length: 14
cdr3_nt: TGTGCCAGCAGCTTAGGGACTATGCAAGAGACCCAGTACTTC
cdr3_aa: CASSLGTMQETQYF

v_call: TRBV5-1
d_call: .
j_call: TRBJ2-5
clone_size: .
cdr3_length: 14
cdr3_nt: TGCGCCAGCAGCCTTGGAGGCGTCGCGGAGACCCAGTACTTC
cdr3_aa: CASSLGGVAETQYF

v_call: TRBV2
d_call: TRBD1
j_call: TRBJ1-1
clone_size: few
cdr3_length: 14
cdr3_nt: TGTGCCAACACCAAGGACAGGAGGAACACTGAAGCTTTCTTT
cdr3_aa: CANTKDRRNTEAFF

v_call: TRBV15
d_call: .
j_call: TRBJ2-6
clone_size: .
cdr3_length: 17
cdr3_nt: TGTGCCACCAGCAGAGGGGGACACCACTCTGGGGCCAACGTCCTGACTTTC
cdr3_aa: CATSRGGHHSGANVLTF

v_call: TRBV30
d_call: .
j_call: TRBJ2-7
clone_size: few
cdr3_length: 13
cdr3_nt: TGTGCCTGGAGCCACGGCGGCCCCTACGAGCAGTACTTC
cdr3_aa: CAWSHGGPYEQYF

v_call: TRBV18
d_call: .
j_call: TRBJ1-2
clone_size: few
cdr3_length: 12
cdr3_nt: TGTGCCAGCTCACCAGTCAGGGGCGTAGACACCTTC
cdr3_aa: CASSPVRGVDTF

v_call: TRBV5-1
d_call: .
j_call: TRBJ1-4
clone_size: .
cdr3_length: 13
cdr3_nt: TGCGCCAGCAGCCAGGACGGTAAACTGGAGGGTTCTTTT
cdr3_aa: CASSQDGKLEGSF

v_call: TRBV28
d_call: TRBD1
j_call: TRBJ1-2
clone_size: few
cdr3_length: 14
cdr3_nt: TGTGCCAGCAGTACCCTGACAGGGAACTATGGCTACACCTTC
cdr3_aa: CASSTLTGNYGYTF

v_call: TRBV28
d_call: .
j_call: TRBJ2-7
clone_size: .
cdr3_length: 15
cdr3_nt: TGTGCCAGCAGTTTGGTCGTAAGCGGATCCTACGAGCAGTACTTC
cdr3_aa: CASSLVVSGSYEQYF

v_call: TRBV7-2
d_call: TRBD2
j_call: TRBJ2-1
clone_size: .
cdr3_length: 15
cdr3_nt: TGTGCCAGCAGCCCACTGACTAGCGGGGTTGGTATTGGGTTCTTC
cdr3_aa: CASSPLTSGVGIGFF

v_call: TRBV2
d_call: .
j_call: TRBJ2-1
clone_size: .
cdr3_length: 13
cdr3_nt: TGTGCCAGCATATGGGGAGAACACAATGAGCAGTTCTTC
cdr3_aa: CASIWGEHNEQFF

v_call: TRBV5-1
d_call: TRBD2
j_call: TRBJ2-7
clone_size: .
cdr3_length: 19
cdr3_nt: TGCGCCAGCCGTAGCGGACTAGCGGGAGTTTACGGGGCCCTTTACGAGCAGTACTTC
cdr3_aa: CASRSGLAGVYGALYEQYF

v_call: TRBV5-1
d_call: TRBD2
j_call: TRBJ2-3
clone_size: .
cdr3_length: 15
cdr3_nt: TGCGCCAGCAGCTTACTAGCGGGAGAGGGAGATACGCAGTATTTT
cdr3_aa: CASSLLAGEGDTQYF

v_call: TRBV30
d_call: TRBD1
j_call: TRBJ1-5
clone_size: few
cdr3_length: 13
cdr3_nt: TGTGCCTGGAGTGGACAGGGAGATCAGCCCCAGCATTTT
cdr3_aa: CAWSGQGDQPQHF

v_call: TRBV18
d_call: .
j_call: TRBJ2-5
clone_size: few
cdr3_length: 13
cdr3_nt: TGTGCCAGCTCCCCGGGGTTAATGGAGACCCAGTACTTC
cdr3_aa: CASSPGLMETQYF

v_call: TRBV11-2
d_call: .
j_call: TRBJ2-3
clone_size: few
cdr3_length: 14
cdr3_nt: TGTGCCAGCAGTGACACGAGGGGCACAGATACGCAGTATTTT
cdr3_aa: CASSDTRGTDTQYF

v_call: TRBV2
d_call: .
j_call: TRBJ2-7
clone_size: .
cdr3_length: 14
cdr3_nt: TGTGCCAGCAGCCGCAGGATACTAGGCTACGAGCAGTACTTC
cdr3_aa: CASSRRILGYEQYF

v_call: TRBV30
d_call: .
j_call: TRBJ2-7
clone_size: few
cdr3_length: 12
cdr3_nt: TGTGCCTGCAAAGGGGACACCTACGAGCAGTACTTC
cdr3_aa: CACKGDTYEQYF

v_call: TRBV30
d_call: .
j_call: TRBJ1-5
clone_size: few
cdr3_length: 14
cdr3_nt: TGTGCCTGGCACCAGGGGACATTCAATCAGCCCCAGCATTTT
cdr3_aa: CAWHQGTFNQPQHF

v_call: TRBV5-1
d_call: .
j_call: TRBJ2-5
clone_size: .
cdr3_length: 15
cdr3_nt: TGCGCCAGCAGCTTGGCGGCGGGGTTCCAAGAGACCCAGTACTTC
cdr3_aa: CASSLAAGFQETQYF

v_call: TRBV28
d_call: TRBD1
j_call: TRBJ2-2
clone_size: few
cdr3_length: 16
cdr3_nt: TGTGCCAGCAGTCGACTGGGGACAGGGGTTGGCGGGGAGCTGTTTTTT
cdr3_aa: CASSRLGTGVGGELFF

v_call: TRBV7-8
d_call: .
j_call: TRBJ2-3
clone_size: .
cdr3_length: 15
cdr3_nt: TGTGCCAGCAGCGCCAGGGGTTTCGTCACAGATACGCAGTATTTT
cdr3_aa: CASSARGFVTDTQYF

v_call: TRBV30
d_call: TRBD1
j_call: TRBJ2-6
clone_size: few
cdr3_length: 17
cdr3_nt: TGTGCCTGGAACCGGGACAGGGACTCCTCTGGGGCCAACGTCCTGACTTTC
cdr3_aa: CAWNRDRDSSGANVLTF

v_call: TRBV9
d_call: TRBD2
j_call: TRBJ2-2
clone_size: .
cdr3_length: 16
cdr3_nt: TGTGCCAGCAGCCCCGGACTAGCGGGGGCAACCGGGGAGCTGTTTTTT
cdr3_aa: CASSPGLAGATGELFF

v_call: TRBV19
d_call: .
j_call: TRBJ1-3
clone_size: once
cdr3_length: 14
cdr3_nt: TGTGCCAGTATCAGCGGGAGGTCTGGAAACACCATATATTTT
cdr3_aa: CASISGRSGNTIYF

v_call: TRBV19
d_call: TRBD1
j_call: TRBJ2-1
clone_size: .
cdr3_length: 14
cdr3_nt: TGTGCCAGTAGTACCCGGGGACAGCTGAATGAGCAGTTCTTC
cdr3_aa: CASSTRGQLNEQFF